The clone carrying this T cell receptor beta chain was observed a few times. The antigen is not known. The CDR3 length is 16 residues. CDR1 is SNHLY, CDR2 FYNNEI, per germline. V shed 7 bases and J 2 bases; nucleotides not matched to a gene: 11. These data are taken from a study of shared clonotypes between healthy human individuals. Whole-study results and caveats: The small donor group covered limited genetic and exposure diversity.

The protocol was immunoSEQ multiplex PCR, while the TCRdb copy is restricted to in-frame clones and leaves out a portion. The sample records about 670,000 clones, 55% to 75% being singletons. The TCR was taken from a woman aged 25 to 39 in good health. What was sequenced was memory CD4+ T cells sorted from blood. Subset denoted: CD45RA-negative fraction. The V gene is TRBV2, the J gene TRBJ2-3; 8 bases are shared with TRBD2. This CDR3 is CASKVIGTRPTDTQYF. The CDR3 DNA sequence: TGTGCCAGCAAAGTTATCGGGACTAGACCCACAGATACGCAGTATTTT.